This TCR beta chain was found in a study of blood T cell repertoires in COVID-19. Study overall: There were acute and convalescent COVID-19 samples, and they came from the United States, Italy and Spain.

Profiling relied on immunoSEQ multiplex PCR, and the TCRdb table lists in-frame clones only, not all of them. The sample includes more than 55,000 clones, around 73% of them seen just once. Germline V gene data show CDR1 as SGHAT and CDR2 as FQNNGV. The junction had 3 bases not matched to a gene; V was cut back by 5 bases and J by 3 bases. This CDR3 comprises 13 residues. The sample comprised peripheral blood. The TCR was taken from a man aged 80 or over with active or convalescent COVID-19. The chain employs TRBV11-2 and TRBJ1-2, with 7 bases identical to TRBD1. The DNA of the CDR3 is TGTGCCAGCAGCCGACAGGGCGACTATGGCTACACCTTC. Translating it yields CASSRQGDYGYTF.